This entry features one T cell receptor (beta chain) sequence. TCRdb re-analysed the RT-PCR reads in MiXCR, keeping a single row per CDR3 protein. The sample yields hundreds of thousands of distinct CDR3 sequences, 11% to 15% seen once. The CDR3 has 16 amino acids. Trimming took 3 bases from V and 0 from J, leaving 15 bases between them. Per germline, CDR1 SGHTA and CDR2 FQGNSA. The rearrangement uses TRBV7-2 and TRBJ2-7; D may be TRBD1 or TRBD2 (5 bases each). The specimen sequenced was memory CD4+ T cells from blood. This sequence was found in a female donor in good health, serving as a healthy control. This CDR3 is CASSFGYRGPSYEQYF. CDR3 coding DNA: TGTGCCAGCAGCTTCGGGTATCGGGGCCCCTCCTACGAGCAGTACTTC.